These 16 T cell receptor beta chains were sequenced from one sample in a study of blood T cell repertoires in COVID-19 (dated by TCRdb to 2018 to 2020). Library preparation was by the immunoSEQ multiplex PCR assay. TCRdb re-hosts the immuneACCESS table, in-frame sequences only. Its copies lack some clones; in the studies checked, an unresolved V gene accounts for under half of them, and the cause for the rest is not known. The sample table holds hundreds of thousands of clones, of which roughly 86% were seen once. About 9.8% of the sample belongs to the ten largest clones. Material: PBMCs or T cells enriched from blood (not recorded which). These receptor sequences come from a woman aged 18-29 years who had recovered from COVID-19.

The DNA for the CDR3 is TGTGCCAGTAGTATGGGCGCCTATCGACAAGAGACCCAGTACTTC. Protein: CASSMGAYRQETQYF. The chain has TRBV19 and TRBJ2-5; D gene uncertain. V gave up 3 bases and J gave up 2 bases, with 13 bases separating them. Germline V lookup: CDR1 LNHDA, CDR2 SQIVND (reference sequence). The CDR3 sequence is 15 residues long.

Concerning this clone: The sample has other DNA sequences that encode this CDR3 too. The V gene is TRBV9, the J gene TRBJ1-5, with D uncertain. Trimming stripped 0 bases from V and 1 base from J, with 8 bases between. The germline V gene has CDR1 SGDLS and CDR2 YYNGEE. The CDR3 runs to 15 residues. CDR3 nucleotides: TGTGCCAGCAGCGTAGGAGGGCTGAGCAATCAGCCCCAGCATTTT. This translates into CASSVGGLSNQPQHF.

The chain combines TRBV3-1 (or the pseudogene TRBV3-2) with TRBJ1-3; 10 nucleotides match TRBD1. The CDR3 is made up of 16 amino acids. CDR1 and CDR2 (germline): LGHDT, YNNKEL (reference sequence). With 6 bases clipped from V and 3 bases from J, the junction kept 8 bases outside the gene matches. The CDR3 nucleotides read TGTGCCAGCAGACCCGACAGGGGGCATTTTGGAAACACCATATATTTT. This codes for CASRPDRGHFGNTIYF.

CDR3 protein: CASTGLAGPYNEQFF. DNA of the CDR3: TGTGCCAGTACGGGACTAGCGGGACCCTACAATGAGCAGTTCTTC. This rearrangement joins TRBV25-1 to TRBJ2-1; 13 bases match TRBD2. Germline trimming cut 9 bases from V and 2 bases from J; bases unmatched to any gene: 4. The germline CDR1 and CDR2 sequences are MGHDK and SYGVNS. CDR3 length: 15 amino acids.

V and J are TRBV30 and TRBJ1-2, with 10 bases aligning to TRBD1. This CDR3 contains 14 residues. The ends lost 4 bases at V and 4 bases at J; junction bases unmatched: 6. Per the germline V gene, CDR1 is GTSNPN and CDR2 is SVGIG (reference sequence). As DNA, the CDR3 is TGTGCCTGGAACGACAGGGGGCGCGGCTATGGCTACACCTTC. Amino acids: CAWNDRGRGYGYTF.

The chain joins TRBV11-2 to TRBJ1-6; perhaps TRBD1 as D (6 bases). Germline-derived CDR1 and CDR2 are SGHAT and FQNNGV. The CDR3 is made up of 16 amino acids. V was pared by 5 bases and J by 6 bases, with 17 bases between. The CDR3 protein is CASSPGQTIRNSPLHF. In nucleotides, the CDR3 is TGTGCCAGCAGCCCCGGACAGACCATCCGTAATTCACCCCTCCACTTT.

The genes are TRBV24-1 and TRBJ1-1; possibly TRBD1 for D (6 bases). Germline lookup yields CDR1 KGHDR and CDR2 SFDVKD. The germline V and J ends were trimmed by 4 bases and 5 bases, with 16 bases remaining between them. CDR3 length: 15 amino acids. CDR3 sequence (DNA): TGTGCCACCAGTGAGACAGGCAGGTGGGCGACTGAAGCTTTCTTT. Its translation: CATSETGRWATEAFF.

The chain combines TRBV7-9 with TRBJ1-6; TRBD1 agrees at 7 bases. CDR3 length: 18 residues. Germline values: CDR1 SEHNR, CDR2 FQNEAQ (reference sequence). V was pared by 5 bases and J by 3 bases, with 13 bases of the junction left unmatched. CDR3 protein: CASSPFALGTDYNSPLHF. CDR3 DNA sequence: TGTGCCAGCAGCCCCTTCGCCTTAGGGACAGACTATAATTCACCCCTCCACTTT.

The chain couples TRBV21-1 to TRBJ2-2; TRBD2, the table's D call, was not compared with the DNA. TRBV21-1 is a pseudogene locus. This CDR3 is 17 amino acids long. The CDR3 DNA reads TGTGCCAGCTACCCAGGGACTAGCGGGAAGAGGGCCGGGGAGCTGTTTTTT. Translating gives CASYPGTSGKRAGELFF.

The V and J genes are TRBV10-3 and TRBJ2-2; 10 bases align to TRBD1. V lost 8 bases and J lost 3; bases outside the gene matches: 6. The germline V gene encodes CDR1 ENHRY and CDR2 SYGVKD. This CDR3 is built from 15 residues. The CDR3 sequence: CAISGGQGYTGELFF. CDR3 nucleotides: TGTGCCATCTCGGGGGGACAGGGGTACACCGGGGAGCTGTTTTTT.

This clone appeared once. V usage is TRBV27 and J usage is TRBJ2-3, with D possibly being TRBD1 (5 bases). The CDR3 covers 13 residues. Germline CDR1 reads MNHEY; CDR2 reads SMNVEV (reference sequence). Trimming pared 3 bases from V and 5 bases from J, leaving 9 bases between. CDR3 in amino acids: CASSFTGRDTQYF. CDR3 in DNA: TGTGCCAGCAGTTTCACAGGACGAGATACGCAGTATTTT.

The chain couples TRBV7-2 to TRBJ2-1, with 7 positions matching TRBD1. Germline assignment: CDR1 SGHTA and CDR2 FQGNSA. Trimming cost V 5 bases and J 7 bases; bases outside gene matches: 8. This CDR3 spans 14 amino acids. CDR3: CASSQTGQGNEQFF. Here the CDR3 DNA reads TGTGCCAGCAGCCAGACAGGGCAGGGGAATGAGCAGTTCTTC.

J is TRBJ2-3 and V is TRBV2, with D perhaps matching TRBD1 (5 bases). V gave up 9 bases and J gave up 4 bases, with 8 bases separating them. CDR3 size: 11 residues. Per germline, CDR1 SNHLY and CDR2 FYNNEI. The CDR3: CARGQADTQYF. CDR3 DNA sequence: TGTGCCAGAGGACAAGCAGATACGCAGTATTTT. The entire variable domain, with the rest obtained from reference TRBV2 and TRBJ2-3, is as follows: EPEVTQTPSHQVTQMGQEVILRCVPISNHLYFYWYRQILGQKVEFLVSFYNNEISEKSEIFDDQFSVERPDGSNFTLKIRSTKLEDSAMYFCARGQADTQYFGPGTRLTVL.

The rearrangement joins TRBV10-2 to TRBJ2-1; TRBD1 matches 7 bases. J gave up 4 bases and V 9 bases, and 6 bases lay outside the gene matches. This CDR3 is 13 amino acids long. Looked up from germline, CDR1 is WSHSY and CDR2 is SAAADI. The CDR3 DNA follows: TGCGCCAGTGCTCCGGGACAGTACAATGAGCAGTTCTTC. It translates to CASAPGQYNEQFF.

The rearrangement joins TRBV2 to TRBJ1-2; D is undetermined. V was cut by 7 bases and J by 4 bases, with 13 bases left in between. The CDR3 runs 13 residues. CDR1 and CDR2 (germline): SNHLY, FYNNEI. DNA of the CDR3: TGTGCCAGCACCACGTTGAGTGTCTATGGCTACACCTTC. Translated: CASTTLSVYGYTF.

On this clone: Other DNA sequences of this sample code for an identical CDR3. This chain connects TRBV28 to TRBJ2-6; D uncertain. This CDR3 spans 13 amino acids. Germline V gene lookup returns CDR1 MDHEN and CDR2 SYDVKM. Deletions cut 6 bases from V and 0 bases from J, with 3 bases between. This chain's CDR3 is CASRRSGANVLTF. The CDR3 DNA is TGTGCCAGCAGGCGCTCTGGGGCCAACGTCCTGACTTTC.